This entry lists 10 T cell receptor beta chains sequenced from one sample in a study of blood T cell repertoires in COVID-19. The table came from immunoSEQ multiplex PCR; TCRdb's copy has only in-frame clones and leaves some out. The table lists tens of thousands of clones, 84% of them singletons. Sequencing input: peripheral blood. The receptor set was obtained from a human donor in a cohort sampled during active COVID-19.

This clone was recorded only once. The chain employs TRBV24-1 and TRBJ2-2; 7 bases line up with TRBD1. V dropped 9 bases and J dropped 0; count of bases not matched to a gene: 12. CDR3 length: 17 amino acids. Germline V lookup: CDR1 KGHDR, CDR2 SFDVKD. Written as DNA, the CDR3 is TGTGCCACCGCCGGGACAGCTGATTCCCCGAACACCGGGGAGCTGTTTTTT. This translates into CATAGTADSPNTGELFF.

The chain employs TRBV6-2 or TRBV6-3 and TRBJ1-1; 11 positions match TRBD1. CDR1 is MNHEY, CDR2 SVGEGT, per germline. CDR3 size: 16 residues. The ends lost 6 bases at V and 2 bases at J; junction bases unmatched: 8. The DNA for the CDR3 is TGTGCCAGCAGCTCCGGGACAGGGGGTCTTAACACTGAAGCTTTCTTT. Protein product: CASSSGTGGLNTEAFF.

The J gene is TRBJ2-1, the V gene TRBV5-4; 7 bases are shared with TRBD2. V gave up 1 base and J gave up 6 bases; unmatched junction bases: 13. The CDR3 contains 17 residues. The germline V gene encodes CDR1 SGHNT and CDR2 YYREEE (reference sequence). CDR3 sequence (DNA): TGTGCCAGCAGCTTGATGAGGGAGGGCGGGGGACTCAATGAGCAGTTCTTC. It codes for CASSLMREGGGLNEQFF.

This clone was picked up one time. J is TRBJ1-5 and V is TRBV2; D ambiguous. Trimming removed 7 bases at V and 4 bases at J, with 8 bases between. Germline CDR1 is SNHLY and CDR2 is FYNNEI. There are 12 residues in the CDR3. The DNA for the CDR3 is TGTGCCAGCAAGACGACAAATCAGCCCCAGCATTTT. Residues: CASKTTNQPQHF. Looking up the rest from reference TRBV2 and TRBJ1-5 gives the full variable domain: EPEVTQTPSHQVTQMGQEVILRCVPISNHLYFYWYRQILGQKVEFLVSFYNNEISEKSEIFDDQFSVERPDGSNFTLKIRSTKLEDSAMYFCASKTTNQPQHFGDGTRLSIL.

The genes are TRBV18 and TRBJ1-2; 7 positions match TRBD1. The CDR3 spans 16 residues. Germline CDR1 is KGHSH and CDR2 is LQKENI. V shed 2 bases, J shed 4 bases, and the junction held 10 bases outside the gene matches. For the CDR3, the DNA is TGTGCCAGCTCACCAGTGGCGACAGGGTCTCCCTATGGCTACACCTTC. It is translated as CASSPVATGSPYGYTF.

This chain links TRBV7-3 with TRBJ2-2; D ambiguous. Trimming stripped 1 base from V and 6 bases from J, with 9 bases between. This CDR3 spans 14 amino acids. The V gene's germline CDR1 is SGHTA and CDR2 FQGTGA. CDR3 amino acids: CASSLSWASGELFF. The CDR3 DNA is TGTGCCAGCAGCTTAAGTTGGGCGTCCGGGGAGCTGTTTTTT.

The DNA for the CDR3 is TGTGCCAGCAGCTTAGACGGGGGGCTGGTCACTGAAGCTTTCTTT. It yields the protein CASSLDGGLVTEAFF. J is TRBJ1-1 and V is TRBV7-9, with a weak D call TRBD1 (6 bases). Germline V gene data show CDR1 as SEHNR and CDR2 as FQNEAQ (reference sequence). V shed 1 base and J shed 4 bases, with 13 bases lying between them. The CDR3 totals 15 residues.

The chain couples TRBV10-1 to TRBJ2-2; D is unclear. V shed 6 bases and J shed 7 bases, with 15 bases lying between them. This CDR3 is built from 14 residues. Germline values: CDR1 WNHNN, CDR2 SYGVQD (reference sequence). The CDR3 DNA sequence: TGCGCCAGCAGCGTTAGCAGTGTACGCGGGGAGCTGTTTTTT. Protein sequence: CASSVSSVRGELFF.

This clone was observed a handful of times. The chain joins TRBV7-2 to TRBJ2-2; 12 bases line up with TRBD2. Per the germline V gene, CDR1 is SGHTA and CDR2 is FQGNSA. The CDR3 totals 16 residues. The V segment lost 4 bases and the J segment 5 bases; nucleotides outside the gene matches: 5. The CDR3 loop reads CASSYRLAGVTGELFF. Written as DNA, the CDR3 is TGTGCCAGCAGCTATAGACTAGCGGGGGTTACCGGGGAGCTGTTTTTT.

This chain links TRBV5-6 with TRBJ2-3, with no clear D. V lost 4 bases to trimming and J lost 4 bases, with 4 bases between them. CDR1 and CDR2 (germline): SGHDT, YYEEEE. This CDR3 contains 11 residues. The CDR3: CASSIADTQYF. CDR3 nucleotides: TGTGCCAGCAGCATCGCAGATACGCAGTATTTT.